Below are 20 T cell receptor beta chains sequenced from a single sample in a study of neoadjuvant anti-PD-1 for oral cavity cancer. Profiling relied on immunoSEQ multiplex PCR, and the TCRdb table lists in-frame clones only, not all of them. The sample contains roughly 14,000 clones, over 60% of which appear only once. Time point of the sample: after neoadjuvant nivolumab, at surgical resection. The input for sequencing was PBMCs, taken after nivolumab (anti-PD-1) treatment. The receptors shown here come from a person aged 35-79 years with oral cavity squamous cell carcinoma.

This clone was counted a single time. The rearrangement links TRBV6-6 to TRBJ2-2; D call uncertain. CDR1 is MNHNY, CDR2 SVGAGI, per germline (reference sequence). The CDR3 consists of 12 residues. Trimming shortened V by 5 bases and J by 6 bases, and 7 bases separated the two germline ends. This chain's CDR3 is CASSGLAGELFF. CDR3 coding DNA: TGTGCCAGCAGTGGGTTGGCCGGGGAGCTGTTTTTT.

The chain is built from TRBV15 and TRBJ1-5; a possible D gene is TRBD1 (6 bases). The CDR3 totals 15 residues. Germline V CDR1 and CDR2: LNHNV, YYDKDF (reference sequence). V was shortened by 1 base and J by 4 bases, with 11 bases between the two germline ends. CDR3 region: CATSRAPGTNQPQHF. CDR3 bases: TGTGCCACCAGCAGAGCACCAGGGACAAATCAGCCCCAGCATTTT.

A few counts support this clone. The chain combines TRBV2 with TRBJ2-7; perhaps TRBD1 as D (6 bases). The CDR3 consists of 14 residues. CDR1 is SNHLY and CDR2 is FYNNEI in the germline V gene. Trimming removed 6 bases from V and 3 bases from J, with 15 bases in between. DNA of the CDR3: TGTGCCAGCAGGGACACCGGGACAATCTACGAGCAGTACTTC. Its translation is CASRDTGTIYEQYF.

V and J are TRBV6-1 and TRBJ1-1, with a weak D call TRBD1 (6 bases). The CDR3 contains 14 residues. Trimming pared 7 bases from V and 2 bases from J, leaving 14 bases between. The V gene's germline CDR1 is MNHNS and CDR2 SASEGT. The CDR3 DNA reads as TGTGCCAGCACGATGAGGGGGGGAAACACTGAAGCTTTCTTT. It is translated as CASTMRGGNTEAFF.

This chain links TRBV1 with TRBJ2-7; TRBD2, the table's D call, was not compared with the DNA. TRBV1 is described as a pseudogene. The CDR3 length is 12 residues. CDR3 DNA: TGCACCAGCCGGGACTACCGCTACGAGCAGTACTTC. Translating it yields CTSRDYRYEQYF.

The CDR3 DNA reads as TGCGCCAGCAGCCCTCCCCAGGAGCTACCCTACGAGCAGTACTTC. Translation gives CASSPPQELPYEQYF. V and J are TRBV4-1 and TRBJ2-7, with no clear D. Deletions cut 4 bases from V and 2 bases from J, with 15 bases between. Germline values: CDR1 MGHRA, CDR2 YSYEKL. This CDR3 region has 15 residues.

This sequence joins TRBV18 and TRBJ2-7, with D hard to call. This CDR3 comprises 12 residues. V gave up 2 bases and J gave up 6 bases, with 8 bases separating them. The germline V gene encodes CDR1 KGHSH and CDR2 LQKENI. The CDR3 DNA reads as TGTGCCAGCTCACCAGATAGCCGCGAGCAGTACTTC. This translates into CASSPDSREQYF.

V is TRBV6-6 and J is TRBJ1-5; D call uncertain. In germline, CDR1 is MNHNY, CDR2 SVGAGI (reference sequence). The CDR3 runs 13 residues. V was clipped by 2 bases and J by 4 bases, with 6 bases between them. CDR3 region: CASSYSQNQPQHF. CDR3 bases: TGTGCCAGCAGTTACAGCCAAAATCAGCCCCAGCATTTT.

This clone has a handful of counts. V and J are TRBV4-1 and TRBJ1-1, with D perhaps matching TRBD1 (5 bases). CDR3 length: 13 residues. Trimming shortened V by 8 bases and J by 0 bases, and 10 bases separated the two germline ends. The germline CDR1 and CDR2 sequences are MGHRA and YSYEKL. The CDR3 sequence: CASLRGVNTEAFF. Here the CDR3 DNA reads TGCGCCAGCCTCAGAGGGGTGAACACTGAAGCTTTCTTT.

This clone was counted only a few times. The chain carries TRBV7-9 and TRBJ1-1; the D gene is possibly TRBD1 (6 bases). Per the germline V gene, CDR1 is SEHNR and CDR2 is FQNEAQ (reference sequence). Trimming stripped 1 base from V and 4 bases from J, with 10 bases between. The CDR3 runs to 14 residues. The CDR3 here is CASSLEGGFTEAFF. In DNA form, the CDR3 reads TGTGCCAGCAGCTTAGAGGGGGGTTTCACTGAAGCTTTCTTT.

The DNA for the CDR3 is TGTGCCAGCACCCTACGTTGGGGTCGGAATTCACCCCTCCACTTT. Translated: CASTLRWGRNSPLHF. This sequence joins TRBV7-8 and TRBJ1-6, with D hard to call. V was shortened by 7 bases and J by 7 bases, with 17 bases between the two germline ends. CDR1 is SGHVS and CDR2 is FQNEAQ in the germline V gene. CDR3 length: 15 residues. The full variable domain, with the rest looked up from reference TRBV7-8 and TRBJ1-6, is GAGVSQSPRYKVAKRGQDVALRCDPISGHVSLFWYQQALGQGPEFLTYFQNEAQLDKSGLPSDRFFAERPEGSVSTLKIQRTQQEDSAVYLCASTLRWGRNSPLHFGNGTRLTVT.

V gene TRBV4-2 combines with J gene TRBJ2-7, with a possible D match to TRBD2 (6 bases). With 3 bases removed from V and 0 bases from J, the gap between germline ends came to 15 bases. CDR1 and CDR2 from the germline V gene are LGHNA and YNFKEQ. The CDR3 loop spans 16 amino acids. The CDR3 DNA follows: TGTGCCAGCAGCCAGGGGCTTGCGGGGAGCTCCTACGAGCAGTACTTC. As protein: CASSQGLAGSSYEQYF.

The gene calls are TRBV4-1 and TRBJ2-5; no clear D gene. Germline CDR1 reads MGHRA; CDR2 reads YSYEKL. Trimming pared 1 base from V and 5 bases from J, leaving 14 bases between. The CDR3 has 15 amino acids. The CDR3: CASSQVFGERETQYF. Written as DNA, the CDR3 is TGCGCCAGCAGCCAAGTTTTTGGGGAACGTGAGACCCAGTACTTC.

The chain carries TRBV9 and TRBJ2-5; 10 bases line up with TRBD2. J lost 5 bases, V lost 4 bases, and 17 bases had no gene match. This CDR3 region has 18 residues. In germline, CDR1 is SGDLS, CDR2 YYNGEE. This CDR3 reads CASSSNREAGGLAETQYF. Here the CDR3 DNA reads TGTGCCAGCAGCAGCAACCGGGAAGCGGGGGGGCTTGCGGAGACCCAGTACTTC.

This clone is a singleton in its sample. The chain uses TRBV9 and TRBJ1-2, with a weak D call TRBD1 (6 bases). CDR1 is SGDLS, CDR2 YYNGEE, per germline. The CDR3 runs to 13 residues. V was trimmed by 2 bases and J by 8 bases, leaving 13 bases between them. CDR3: CASSVSEGGGYTF. The DNA for the CDR3 is TGTGCCAGCAGCGTCTCGGAGGGGGGAGGCTACACCTTC. Drawing the rest from reference TRBV9 and TRBJ1-2, the complete variable domain is DSGVTQTPKHLITATGQRVTLRCSPRSGDLSVYWYQQSLDQGLQFLIQYYNGEERAKGNILERFSAQQFPDLHSELNLSSLELGDSALYFCASSVSEGGGYTFGSGTRLTVV.

Only a few counts were recorded for this clone. The rearrangement joins TRBV6-6 to TRBJ1-1; D is unclear. Trimming left V 2 bases short and J 6 bases short, with 19 bases between. Germline-derived CDR1 and CDR2 are MNHNY and SVGAGI (reference sequence). This CDR3 is 16 amino acids long. The CDR3 region is CASSYDPLRTSAEAFF. The CDR3, as DNA: TGTGCCAGCAGTTACGACCCATTAAGGACGAGCGCTGAAGCTTTCTTT.

The chain uses TRBV5-4 and TRBJ1-3; D is uncertain. With 1 base removed from V and 0 bases from J, the gap between germline ends came to 5 bases. There are 14 residues in the CDR3. CDR1 is SGHNT, CDR2 YYREEE, per germline (reference sequence). CDR3 protein: CASSLINSGNTIYF. In nucleotides, the CDR3 is TGTGCCAGCAGCTTGATTAACTCTGGAAACACCATATATTTT.

The chain is built from TRBV5-8 and TRBJ1-6; 8 bases map to TRBD1. J lost 8 bases, V lost 4 bases, and 5 bases had no gene match. The CDR3 consists of 14 residues. Germline CDR1 SGHTS, CDR2 YDEGEE. CDR3 sequence (DNA): TGTGCCAGCAGCCGGGGACAGGCCGATTCACCCCTCCACTTT. This encodes CASSRGQADSPLHF.

This clone was counted a few times. The chain joins TRBV6-1 to TRBJ1-5; 11 nucleotides match TRBD1. Germline assignment: CDR1 MNHNS and CDR2 SASEGT. The V segment lost 1 base and the J segment 0 bases; nucleotides outside the gene matches: 5. This CDR3 has 18 amino acids. DNA for the CDR3: TGTGCCAGCAGTGAAGGGACAGGGGGCGTCTATAGCAATCAGCCCCAGCATTTT. This gives the protein CASSEGTGGVYSNQPQHF.

CDR3 amino acids: CASSRPVEGGLSTEAFF. CDR3 in DNA: TGTGCCAGCAGTCGACCGGTCGAGGGGGGGCTGAGCACTGAAGCTTTCTTT. The J gene is TRBJ1-1, the V gene TRBV28, with D possibly TRBD1 on 6 matching bases. The CDR3 covers 17 residues. The V and J ends lost 5 bases and 4 bases respectively, with 23 bases between them. Germline loops: CDR1 MDHEN, CDR2 SYDVKM. The full variable domain, its missing parts supplied by reference TRBV28 and TRBJ1-1, is DVKVTQSSRYLVKRTGEKVFLECVQDMDHENMFWYRQDPGLGLRLIYFSYDVKMKEKGDIPEGYSVSREKKERFSLILESASTNQTSMYLCASSRPVEGGLSTEAFFGQGTRLTVV.